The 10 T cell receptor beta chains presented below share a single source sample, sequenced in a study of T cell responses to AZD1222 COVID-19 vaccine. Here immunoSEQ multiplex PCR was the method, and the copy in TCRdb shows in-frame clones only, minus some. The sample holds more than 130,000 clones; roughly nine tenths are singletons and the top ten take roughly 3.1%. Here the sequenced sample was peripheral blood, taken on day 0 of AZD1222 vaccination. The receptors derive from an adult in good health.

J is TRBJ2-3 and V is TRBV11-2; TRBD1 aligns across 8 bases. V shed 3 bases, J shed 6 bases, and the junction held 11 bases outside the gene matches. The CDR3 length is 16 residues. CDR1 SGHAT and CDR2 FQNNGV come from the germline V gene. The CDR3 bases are TGTGCCAGCAGCTTCCCGGCAGGGGGCATTACGGATACGCAGTATTTT. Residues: CASSFPAGGITDTQYF.

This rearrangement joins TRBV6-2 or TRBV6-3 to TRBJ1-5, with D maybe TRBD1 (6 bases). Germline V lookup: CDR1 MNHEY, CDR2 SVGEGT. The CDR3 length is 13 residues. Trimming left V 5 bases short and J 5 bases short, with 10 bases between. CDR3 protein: CASSIHRDQPQHF. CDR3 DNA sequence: TGTGCCAGCAGTATACACAGGGATCAGCCCCAGCATTTT.

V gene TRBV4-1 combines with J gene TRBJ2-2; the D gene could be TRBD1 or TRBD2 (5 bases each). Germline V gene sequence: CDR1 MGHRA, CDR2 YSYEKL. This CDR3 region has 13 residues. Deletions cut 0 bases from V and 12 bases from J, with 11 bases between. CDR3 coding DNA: TGCGCCAGCAGCCAAGACACGGGACCGCAGCTGTTTTTT. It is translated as CASSQDTGPQLFF.

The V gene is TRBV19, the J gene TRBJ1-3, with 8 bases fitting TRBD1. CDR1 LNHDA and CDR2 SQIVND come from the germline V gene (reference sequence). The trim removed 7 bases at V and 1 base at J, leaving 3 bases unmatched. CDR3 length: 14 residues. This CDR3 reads CASTDRESGNTIYF. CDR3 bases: TGTGCCAGTACGGACAGGGAATCTGGAAACACCATATATTTT.

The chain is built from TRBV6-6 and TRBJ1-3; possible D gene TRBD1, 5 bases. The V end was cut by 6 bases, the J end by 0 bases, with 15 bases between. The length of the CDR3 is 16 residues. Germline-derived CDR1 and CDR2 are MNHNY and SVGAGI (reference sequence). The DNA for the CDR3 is TGTGCCAGCAGCCGAGAGACAGCCTCCTCTGGAAACACCATATATTTT. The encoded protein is CASSRETASSGNTIYF.

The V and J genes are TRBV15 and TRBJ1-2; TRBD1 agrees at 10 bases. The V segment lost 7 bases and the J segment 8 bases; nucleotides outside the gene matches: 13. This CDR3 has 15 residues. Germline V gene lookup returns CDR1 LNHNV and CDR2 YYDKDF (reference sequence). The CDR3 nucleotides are TGTGCCACCAACCGTCCAGGACAGGGGGTTGGCGGCTACACCTTC. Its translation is CATNRPGQGVGGYTF. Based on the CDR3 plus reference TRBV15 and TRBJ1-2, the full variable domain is DAMVIQNPRYQVTQFGKPVTLSCSQTLNHNVMYWYQQKSSQAPKLLFHYYDKDFNNEADTPDNFQSRRPNTSFCFLDIRSPGLGDTAMYLCATNRPGQGVGGYTFGSGTRLTVV.

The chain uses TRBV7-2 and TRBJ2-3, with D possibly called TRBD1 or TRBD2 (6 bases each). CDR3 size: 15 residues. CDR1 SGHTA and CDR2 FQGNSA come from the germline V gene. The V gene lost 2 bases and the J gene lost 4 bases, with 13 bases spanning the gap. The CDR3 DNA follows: TGTGCCAGCAGCTTAAGGGGGAGGACCCCAGATACGCAGTATTTT. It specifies CASSLRGRTPDTQYF.

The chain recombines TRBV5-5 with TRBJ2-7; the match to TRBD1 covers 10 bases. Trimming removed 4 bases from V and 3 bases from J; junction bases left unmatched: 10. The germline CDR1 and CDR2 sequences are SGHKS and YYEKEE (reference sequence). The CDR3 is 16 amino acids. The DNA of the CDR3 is TGTGCCAGCAGCCACCCAGTGGGACAGGGGAACTACGAGCAGTACTTC. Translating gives CASSHPVGQGNYEQYF.

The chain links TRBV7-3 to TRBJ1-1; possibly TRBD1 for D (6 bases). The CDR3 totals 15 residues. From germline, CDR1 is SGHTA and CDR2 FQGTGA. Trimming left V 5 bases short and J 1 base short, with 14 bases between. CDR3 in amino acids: CASSDGRQANTEAFF. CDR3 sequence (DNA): TGTGCCAGCAGCGACGGCCGACAGGCGAACACTGAAGCTTTCTTT.

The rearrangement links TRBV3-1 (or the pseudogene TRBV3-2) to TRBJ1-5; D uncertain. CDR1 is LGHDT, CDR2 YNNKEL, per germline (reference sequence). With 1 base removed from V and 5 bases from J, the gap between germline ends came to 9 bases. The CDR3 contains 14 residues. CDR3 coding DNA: TGTGCCAGCAGCCAAGGGACCAGGTATCAGCCCCAGCATTTT. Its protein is CASSQGTRYQPQHF.